The 28 T cell receptor beta chains given below trace back to one sample, sequenced in a study of control samples from healthy donors and cancer patients (dated by TCRdb to 2018 to 2021). The library was generated by the immunoSEQ multiplex PCR assay. TCRdb stores this immuneACCESS table with in-frame sequences only. Part of the clones is absent; in the studies checked, under half of the shortfall reflects unresolved V genes, and no reason is known for the rest. The sample table holds fewer than 200,000 clones, of which 95% to 96% were seen once. Of the sample, approximately 1% is held by the ten largest clones. Sequenced: blood. The receptors derive from a woman in her twenties or thirties in good health.

The chain uses TRBV19 and TRBJ1-5, with 9 bases that match TRBD1. J gave up 6 bases and V 4 bases, and 4 bases lay outside the gene matches. Germline CDR1 is LNHDA and CDR2 is SQIVND (reference sequence). The CDR3 spans 14 residues. As DNA, the CDR3 is TGTGCCAGTAGTACCGGGACAGGGAGTCAGCCCCAGCATTTT. This codes for CASSTGTGSQPQHF.

This chain uses TRBV5-4 with TRBJ1-1, with a weak D call TRBD1 (5 bases). The CDR3 runs to 14 residues. The V gene lost 1 base and the J gene lost 3 bases, with 10 bases spanning the gap. From germline, CDR1 is SGHNT and CDR2 YYREEE (reference sequence). The CDR3 DNA reads TGTGCCAGCAGCTTGTCAGGGAGGGACACTGAAGCTTTCTTT. It codes for CASSLSGRDTEAFF.

About this clone itself: A read error may account for a junction end that differs from germline. The chain carries TRBV19 and TRBJ2-7, with D perhaps TRBD2 (6 bases). The CDR3 spans 13 residues. Germline V gene data show CDR1 as LNHDA and CDR2 as SQIVND (reference sequence). The CDR3 is CASSIERRARGPF. CDR3 DNA sequence: TGTGCCAGTAGTATAGAGAGGAGGGCACGGGGCCCCTTC.

This sequence joins TRBV28 and TRBJ1-4, with a weak D call TRBD1 (6 bases). There are 15 residues in the CDR3. Germline CDR1 reads MDHEN; CDR2 reads SYDVKM. Trimming removed 6 bases from V and 12 bases from J, with 23 bases in between. The CDR3 sequence: CASSTAGTRTRELFF. CDR3 sequence (DNA): TGTGCCAGCAGCACGGCCGGGACACGGACAAGGGAACTGTTTTTT.

J is TRBJ2-7 and V is TRBV20-1; D may correspond to TRBD1 or TRBD2 (5 bases each). Germline V CDR1 and CDR2: DFQATT, SNEGSKA (reference sequence). The V end was cut by 3 bases, the J end by 1 base, with 19 bases between. The CDR3 covers 16 residues. CDR3 amino acids: CSASPLRGGRSYEQYF. The CDR3 DNA reads TGCAGTGCTAGTCCCCTCCGGGGCGGACGGTCCTACGAGCAGTACTTC.

The chain combines TRBV4-1 with TRBJ2-1; D remains unclear. Germline V CDR1 and CDR2: MGHRA, YSYEKL. V shed 2 bases and J shed 2 bases, with 10 bases lying between them. This CDR3 has 15 residues. CDR3 region: CASSQFLDPYNEQFF. CDR3 bases: TGCGCCAGCAGCCAATTCTTGGACCCCTACAATGAGCAGTTCTTC.

The CDR3 loop reads CASSQGFGLAVSSYNEQFF. CDR3 coding DNA: TGTGCCAGCAGCCAAGGGTTCGGACTAGCGGTTAGCTCCTACAATGAGCAGTTCTTC. This sequence joins TRBV3-1 (or the pseudogene TRBV3-2) and TRBJ2-1, with 10 bases matching TRBD2. J was trimmed by 0 bases and V by 1 base; bases with no gene match: 9. This CDR3 region has 19 residues. CDR1 LGHDT and CDR2 YNNKEL come from the germline V gene (reference sequence).

J is TRBJ2-2 and V is TRBV5-6; 15 bases agree with TRBD2. The germline CDR1 and CDR2 sequences are SGHDT and YYEEEE. The J segment lost 5 bases and the V segment lost 4 bases, leaving 9 bases of the junction unmatched. The CDR3 is made up of 18 amino acids. As DNA, the CDR3 is TGTGCCAGCAGCCTTGGACTAGCGGGGGGGCCGGGAACCGGGGAGCTGTTTTTT. It translates to CASSLGLAGGPGTGELFF. Drawing the rest from reference TRBV5-6 and TRBJ2-2, the complete variable domain is DAGVTQSPTHLIKTRGQQVTLRCSPKSGHDTVSWYQQALGQGPQFIFQYYEEEERQRGNFPDRFSGHQFPNYSSELNVNALLLGDSALYLCASSLGLAGGPGTGELFFGEGSRLTVL.

The J gene is TRBJ2-5, the V gene TRBV6-5; TRBD2 matches 7 bases. Germline CDR1 reads MNHEY; CDR2 reads SVGAGI. CDR3 length equals 12 residues. The V segment lost 6 bases and the J segment 5 bases; nucleotides outside the gene matches: 3. The CDR3: CASSRGEETQYF. The DNA for the CDR3 is TGTGCCAGCAGCCGGGGGGAGGAGACCCAGTACTTC.

This sequence joins TRBV19 and TRBJ2-7; D remains ambiguous. V lost 6 bases and J 7 bases, leaving 19 bases between the germline ends. The CDR3 extends over 14 amino acids. Germline CDR1 reads LNHDA; CDR2 reads SQIVND (reference sequence). This CDR3 reads CASRHNVGSGEQYF. As DNA, the CDR3 is TGTGCCAGTAGACACAACGTCGGGTCCGGGGAGCAGTACTTC.

The genes are TRBV28 and TRBJ1-2, with D hard to call. There are 11 residues in the CDR3. The V end was cut by 3 bases, the J end by 6 bases, with 5 bases between. Germline V lookup: CDR1 MDHEN, CDR2 SYDVKM. CDR3 coding DNA: TGTGCCAGCAGTTTTGGGGATGGCTACACCTTC. Translated: CASSFGDGYTF.

The rearrangement uses TRBV11-3 and TRBJ1-1, with 9 positions matching TRBD1. The junction had 17 bases not matched to a gene; V was cut back by 5 bases and J by 4 bases. The CDR3 is 18 amino acids. From germline, CDR1 is SGHNT and CDR2 YENEEA. CDR3 region: CASSLGSRTGEKGTEAFF. As DNA, the CDR3 is TGTGCCAGCAGCCTAGGGTCGAGGACAGGGGAGAAAGGCACTGAAGCTTTCTTT.

V is TRBV13 and J is TRBJ2-7; perhaps TRBD2 as D (5 bases). Germline lookup yields CDR1 PRHDT and CDR2 FYEKMQ (reference sequence). The CDR3 has 14 amino acids. Trimming cost V 1 base and J 2 bases, with 9 bases left between them. CDR3 in amino acids: CASSLEGAPYEQYF. The CDR3, as DNA: TGTGCCAGCAGCTTAGAGGGAGCACCCTACGAGCAGTACTTC.

V usage is TRBV6-5 and J usage is TRBJ2-5, with TRBD2 matching over 7 bases. CDR3 length equals 15 residues. Germline V lookup: CDR1 MNHEY, CDR2 SVGAGI. V was pared by 2 bases and J by 1 base, with 4 bases of the junction left unmatched. The CDR3 DNA is TGTGCCAGCAGTTACGGAGCGGGAACCCAAGAGACCCAGTACTTC. Its protein is CASSYGAGTQETQYF.

Details on this clone: At the DNA level, this CDR3 is encoded by other sequences in the same sample as well. CDR3 protein: CASSYSGGSYEQYF. The CDR3 nucleotides are TGTGCCAGCAGTTACTCGGGCGGATCCTACGAGCAGTACTTC. V and J are TRBV6-6 and TRBJ2-7; D is unresolved. The CDR3 is made up of 14 amino acids. Germline lookup yields CDR1 MNHNY and CDR2 SVGAGI (reference sequence). V lost 0 bases, J lost 1 base, and 7 bases lay in between.

The genes are TRBV3-1 (or the pseudogene TRBV3-2) and TRBJ1-1, with TRBD1 as a possible D gene (5 bases). The germline V gene encodes CDR1 LGHDT and CDR2 YNNKEL (reference sequence). The V and J ends lost 1 base and 2 bases respectively, with 8 bases between them. The CDR3 runs to 14 residues. The CDR3 loop is CASSQVGGNTEAFF. In DNA, the CDR3 is TGTGCCAGCAGCCAAGTCGGGGGAAACACTGAAGCTTTCTTT.

The chain is built from TRBV28 and TRBJ2-6, with 8 bases fitting TRBD1. The germline V gene has CDR1 MDHEN and CDR2 SYDVKM. The CDR3 consists of 19 residues. Unmatched junction bases numbered 7, after V lost 0 bases and J lost 0 bases. CDR3 amino acids: CASSLWVGQARSGANVLTF. The CDR3 nucleotides are TGTGCCAGCAGTTTATGGGTGGGACAGGCTCGCTCTGGGGCCAACGTCCTGACTTTC.

V and J are TRBV3-1 (or the pseudogene TRBV3-2) and TRBJ2-5; D not certain. The CDR3 is made up of 14 amino acids. Germline values: CDR1 LGHDT, CDR2 YNNKEL (reference sequence). The ends were cut back, 4 bases at V and 5 bases at J, with 14 bases in the middle. The CDR3 here is CASSLYGPRETQYF. CDR3 coding DNA: TGTGCCAGCAGCCTTTATGGCCCTCGGGAGACCCAGTACTTC.

The chain carries TRBV11-1 and TRBJ2-2, with 9 bases lining up with TRBD2. V gave up 3 bases and J gave up 5 bases; unmatched junction bases: 7. Looked up from germline, CDR1 is SGHAT and CDR2 is FQDESV (reference sequence). This CDR3 has 16 amino acids. CDR3 nucleotides: TGTGCCAGCAGCTTCTTAGCGGGGGACCTGACCGGGGAGCTGTTTTTT. Protein product: CASSFLAGDLTGELFF. Full variable domain (rest looked up from reference TRBV11-1 and TRBJ2-2): EAEVAQSPRYKITEKSQAVAFWCDPISGHATLYWYRQILGQGPELLVQFQDESVVDDSQLPKDRFSAERLKGVDSTLKIQPAELGDSAMYLCASSFLAGDLTGELFFGEGSRLTVL.

The V gene is TRBV3-1 (or the pseudogene TRBV3-2), the J gene TRBJ2-3, with 7 positions matching TRBD2. The CDR3 extends over 16 amino acids. V was pared by 0 bases and J by 5 bases, with 8 bases of the junction left unmatched. Per the germline V gene, CDR1 is LGHDT and CDR2 is YNNKEL (reference sequence). CDR3 nucleotide sequence: TGTGCCAGCAGCCAAGATCCCGGGGGGTGGATAGATACGCAGTATTTT. Translation gives CASSQDPGGWIDTQYF.

The CDR3 bases are TGTGCCAGCAGTTACACCCCTTCCGGGGAGCTGTTTTTT. Protein product: CASSYTPSGELFF. The chain recombines TRBV6-5 with TRBJ2-2, with no clear D. Germline CDR1 and CDR2: MNHEY and SVGAGI. V lost 2 bases and J 6 bases, leaving 7 bases between the germline ends. This CDR3 has 13 amino acids.

V and J are TRBV7-8 and TRBJ2-7, with D possibly called TRBD1 or TRBD2 (5 bases each). Per the germline V gene, CDR1 is SGHVS and CDR2 is FQNEAQ. The V end was cut by 5 bases, the J end by 1 base, with 15 bases between. The CDR3 runs to 15 residues. The CDR3 bases are TGTGCCAGCAGCATAAACGGGGCGTCTTCCTACGAGCAGTACTTC. This gives the protein CASSINGASSYEQYF.

The CDR3 region is CASSTLPTAPNTEAFF. DNA of the CDR3: TGTGCCAGTAGTACGCTTCCGACAGCCCCGAACACTGAAGCTTTCTTT. V is TRBV19 and J is TRBJ1-1, with D possibly TRBD1 on 5 matching bases. V shed 4 bases and J shed 1 base, with 16 bases lying between them. Germline CDR1 is LNHDA and CDR2 is SQIVND (reference sequence). The CDR3 consists of 16 residues.

The chain links TRBV2 to TRBJ1-2, with 7 bases aligning to TRBD1. This CDR3 is built from 14 residues. V was pared by 7 bases and J by 0 bases, with 5 bases of the junction left unmatched. Germline values: CDR1 SNHLY, CDR2 FYNNEI. CDR3 sequence: CASTGTDTNYGYTF. As DNA, the CDR3 is TGTGCCAGCACCGGGACAGATACTAACTATGGCTACACCTTC.

This chain uses TRBV12-3 or TRBV12-4 with TRBJ2-7; D possibly matches TRBD1 or TRBD2 (5 bases each). The CDR3 has 12 amino acids. V lost 6 bases, J lost 3 bases, and 9 bases lay in between. Written as DNA, the CDR3 is TGTGCCAGCAGCCGGGACGTCTACGAGCAGTACTTC. Its protein is CASSRDVYEQYF.

The chain is built from TRBV10-1 and TRBJ2-3; D remains ambiguous. Trimming pared 2 bases from V and 4 bases from J, leaving 7 bases between. CDR1 and CDR2 from the germline V gene are WNHNN and SYGVQD (reference sequence). This CDR3 is 13 amino acids long. CDR3 sequence reads: CASSEQPSDTQYF. The CDR3 coding sequence is TGCGCCAGCAGTGAGCAGCCCTCAGATACGCAGTATTTT.

Turning to this clone: One end of the junction is discordant with germline, which a read error may explain. The CDR3 nucleotides read TGTGCTAGCAGCCCCCTCCGGACAGGGGCCCATGGCTACACCTTC. Encoded protein: CASSPLRTGAHGYTF. The rearrangement joins TRBV7-7 to TRBJ1-2; TRBD1 agrees at 9 bases. Per the germline V gene, CDR1 is SSHAT and CDR2 is FNYEAQ (reference sequence). The CDR3 spans 15 residues.

V usage is TRBV7-2 and J usage is TRBJ2-7, with D maybe TRBD1 (5 bases). Germline V gene data show CDR1 as SGHTA and CDR2 as FQGNSA. With 1 base removed from V and 4 bases from J, the gap between germline ends came to 26 bases. The CDR3 is 19 residues long. CDR3 DNA sequence: TGTGCCAGCAGCTTAGATAACATCTCCCCCAGGGTCGGTTTGTACGAGCAGTACTTC. It yields the protein CASSLDNISPRVGLYEQYF.